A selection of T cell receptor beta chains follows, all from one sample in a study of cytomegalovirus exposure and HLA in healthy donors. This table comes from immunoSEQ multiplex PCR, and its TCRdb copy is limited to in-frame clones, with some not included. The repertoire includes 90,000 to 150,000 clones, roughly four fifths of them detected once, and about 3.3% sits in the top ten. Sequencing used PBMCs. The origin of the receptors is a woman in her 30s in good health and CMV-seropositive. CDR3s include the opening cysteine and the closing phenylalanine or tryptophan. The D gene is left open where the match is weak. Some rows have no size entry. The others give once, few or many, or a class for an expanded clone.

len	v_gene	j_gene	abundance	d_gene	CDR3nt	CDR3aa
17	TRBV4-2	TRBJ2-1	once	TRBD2	TGTGCCAGCAGTCAGACCCTCGGGACTAGCGAATACAATGAGCAGTTCTTC	CASSQTLGTSEYNEQFF
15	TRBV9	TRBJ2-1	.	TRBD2	TGTGCCAGCAGCGTAGCTAGCGGGGGGAACAATGAGCAGTTCTTC	CASSVASGGNNEQFF
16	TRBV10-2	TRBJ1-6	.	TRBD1	TGCGCCAGCAGCTCGACAGGGAATTCCTATAATTCACCCCTCCACTTT	CASSSTGNSYNSPLHF
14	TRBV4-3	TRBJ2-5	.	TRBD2	TGCGCCAGCAGCCAAGGGTGGGGAGGGGAGACCCAGTACTTC	CASSQGWGGETQYF
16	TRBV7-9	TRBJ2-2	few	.	TGTGCCAGCAGTCTCCCGGCGGGGCCCGGGACCGGGGAGCTGTTTTTT	CASSLPAGPGTGELFF
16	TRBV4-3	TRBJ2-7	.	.	TGCGCCAGCAGCCAAACCTGGCTTGGACACCCATACGAGCAGTACTTC	CASSQTWLGHPYEQYF
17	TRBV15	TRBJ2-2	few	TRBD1	TGTGCCACCAGCAGATCGAGGACAGGGGGCGACACCGGGGAGCTGTTTTTT	CATSRSRTGGDTGELFF
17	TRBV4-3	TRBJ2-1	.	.	TGCGCCAGTATACGTCCGGGACCGTGGGGGACTTACAATGAGCAGTTCTTC	CASIRPGPWGTYNEQFF
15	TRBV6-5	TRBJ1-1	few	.	TGTGCCAGCACAAAATACGGGACAAAGAACACTGAAGCTTTCTTT	CASTKYGTKNTEAFF
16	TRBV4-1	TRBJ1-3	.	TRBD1	TGCGCCAGCAGCCAAGGGGACAGGGGAAAGAGAAACACCATATATTTT	CASSQGDRGKRNTIYF
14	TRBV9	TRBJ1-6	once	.	TGTGCCAGCAGCGCACAGGGTCGAGGTTCACCCCTCCACTTT	CASSAQGRGSPLHF
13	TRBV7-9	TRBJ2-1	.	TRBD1	TGTTCCAGCAGCAGGGGACAGAACAATGAGCAGTTCTTC	CSSSRGQNNEQFF
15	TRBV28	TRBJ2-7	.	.	TGTGCCAGCAGAACCGACCGCCAGGGGTTTTACGAGCAGTACTTC	CASRTDRQGFYEQYF
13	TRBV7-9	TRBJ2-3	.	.	TGTGCCAGCAGCTTAGGAGTCACAGATACGCAGTATTTT	CASSLGVTDTQYF
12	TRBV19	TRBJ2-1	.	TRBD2	TGTGCCAGTCTCCGGGAGGGGAATGAGCAGTTCTTC	CASLREGNEQFF
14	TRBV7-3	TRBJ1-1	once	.	TGTGCCAGCAGCTTGACAGGCTCGAACACTGAAGCTTTCTTT	CASSLTGSNTEAFF
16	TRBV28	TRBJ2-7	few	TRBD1	TGTGCCAGCAGTTCCCCCGGGACAGGGGACCTAGGCGAGCAGTACTTC	CASSSPGTGDLGEQYF
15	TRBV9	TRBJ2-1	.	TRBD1	TGTGCCAGCAGCGTCACAGGGGGGCCATACAATGAGCAGTTCTTC	CASSVTGGPYNEQFF
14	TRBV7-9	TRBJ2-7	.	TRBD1	TGTGCCAGCAGCTTTCTGTCAGGGGGCCACGAGCAGTACTTC	CASSFLSGGHEQYF
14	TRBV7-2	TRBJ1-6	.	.	TGTGCCAGCCCCCTCGTCCTCTATAATTCACCCCTCCACTTT	CASPLVLYNSPLHF
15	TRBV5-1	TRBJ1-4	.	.	TGCGCCAGCAGCTTGGGGGCCAATTCGAATGAAAAACTGTTTTTT	CASSLGANSNEKLFF
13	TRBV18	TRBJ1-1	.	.	TGTGCCAGCTCACTGACAGAGAACACTGAAGCTTTCTTT	CASSLTENTEAFF
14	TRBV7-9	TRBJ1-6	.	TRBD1	TGTGCCAGCAGCTTCAGGGGGGATAATTCACCCCTCCACTTT	CASSFRGDNSPLHF
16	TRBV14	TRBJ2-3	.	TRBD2	TGTGCCAGCAGCCAAGCCCTTAGCGGGGGCGCAGATACGCAGTATTTT	CASSQALSGGADTQYF
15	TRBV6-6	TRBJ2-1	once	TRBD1	TGTGCCAGCAGCCCAGACAGGGGGCGCTACAATGAGCAGTTCTTC	CASSPDRGRYNEQFF
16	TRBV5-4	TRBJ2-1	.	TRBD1	TGTGCCAGCAGCTTGGGGGGACAGGGAAAATACAATGAGCAGTTCTTC	CASSLGGQGKYNEQFF
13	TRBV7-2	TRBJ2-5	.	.	TGTGCCAGCAGCAAGAGAGGGTGGGAGACCCAGTACTTC	CASSKRGWETQYF
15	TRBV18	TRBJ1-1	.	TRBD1	TGTGCCAGCTCACTGGGACAGGGGAGTATAACTGAAGCTTTCTTT	CASSLGQGSITEAFF
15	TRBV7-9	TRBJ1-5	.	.	TGTGCCAGCAGCTTAGCGGGCAGTTCCAATCAGCCCCAGCATTTT	CASSLAGSSNQPQHF
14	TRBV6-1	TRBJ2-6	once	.	TGTGCCAGCAGTGCTCCCGGTGGGGCCAACGTCCTGACTTTC	CASSAPGGANVLTF
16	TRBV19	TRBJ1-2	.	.	TGTGCCAGTAGTATGACCGGAGCGCGCAGCTACTATGGCTACACCTTC	CASSMTGARSYYGYTF
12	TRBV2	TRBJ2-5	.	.	TGTGCCGTATCTAGTACCTTAGAGACCCAGTACTTC	CAVSSTLETQYF
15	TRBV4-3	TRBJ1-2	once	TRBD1	TGCGCCAGCAGCCCAAACTGGGGACAGGGAGATGGCTACACCTTC	CASSPNWGQGDGYTF
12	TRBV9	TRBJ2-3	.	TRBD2	TGTGCCAGCTCAGCGGGGCCAGATACGCAGTATTTT	CASSAGPDTQYF
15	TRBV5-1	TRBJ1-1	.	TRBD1	TGCGCCAGCAGCCTAGGACAGGGCCATTCGACTGAAGCTTTCTTT	CASSLGQGHSTEAFF
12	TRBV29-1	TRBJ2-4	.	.	TGCAGCGTTGTAGCCGGGAACGGCATTCAGTACTTC	CSVVAGNGIQYF
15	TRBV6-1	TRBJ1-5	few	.	TGTGCCAGCAGGGGATCATTGCGGGGTAATCAGCCCCAGCATTTT	CASRGSLRGNQPQHF
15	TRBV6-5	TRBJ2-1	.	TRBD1	TGTGCCAGCAGTCTCTGGACAGGGGGCTCCGGGGAGCAGTTCTTC	CASSLWTGGSGEQFF
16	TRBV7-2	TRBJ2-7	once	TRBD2	TGTGCCAGCAGCCCTGCCATTGGCGGGGGGGGGTACGAGCAGTACTTC	CASSPAIGGGGYEQYF
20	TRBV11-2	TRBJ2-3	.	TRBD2	TGTGCCAGCAGCTTAGAGGGTAGCGGGGGGGCCGTTTCCCGCACAGATACGCAGTATTTT	CASSLEGSGGAVSRTDTQYF
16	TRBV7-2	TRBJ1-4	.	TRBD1	TGTGCCAGCAGCTTAGCCCCAGGACAGGGGAATGAAAAACTGTTTTTT	CASSLAPGQGNEKLFF
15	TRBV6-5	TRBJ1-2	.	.	TGTGCCAGCAGCCCTGGAGCGGGCGATAACTATGGCTACACCTTC	CASSPGAGDNYGYTF
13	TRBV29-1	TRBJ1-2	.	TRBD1	TGCAGCGTGGGGGACAGACAGAGGGGGGGCTACACCTTC	CSVGDRQRGGYTF
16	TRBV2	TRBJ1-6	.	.	TGTGCCAGCAGTGAAGAGGGGTTTTTATATAATTCACCCCTCCACTTT	CASSEEGFLYNSPLHF
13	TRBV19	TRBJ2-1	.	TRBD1	TGTGCCAGTAGGAGACAGGGGTGGAATGAGCAGTTCTTC	CASRRQGWNEQFF
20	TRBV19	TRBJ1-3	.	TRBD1	TGTGCCAGTAGTCGGGACAGGGGGCTGTGGAGTCCGCGAACTGGAAACACCATATATTTT	CASSRDRGLWSPRTGNTIYF
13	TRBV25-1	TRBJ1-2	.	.	TGTGCCAGCAGTGACCGGGGTGGCTATGGCTACACCTTC	CASSDRGGYGYTF
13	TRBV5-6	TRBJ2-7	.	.	TGTGCCAGCAGCCCGGCGGGGTCTCACGAGCAGTACTTC	CASSPAGSHEQYF
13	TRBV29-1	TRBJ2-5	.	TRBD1	TGCAGCGTCCAGCAAACAGGGGGAGAGACCCAGTACTTC	CSVQQTGGETQYF
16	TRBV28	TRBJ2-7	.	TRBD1	TGTGCCAGCAGTTCCCCCGAGACAGGGGGCACGAGAGAGCAGTACTTC	CASSSPETGGTREQYF
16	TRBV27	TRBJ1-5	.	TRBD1	TGTGCCAGCAGTCGTGACAGGGGGTATAGCAATCAGCCCCAGCATTTT	CASSRDRGYSNQPQHF
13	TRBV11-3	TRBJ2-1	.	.	TGTGCCAGCAGTTTGACCCCCGGGGATGAGCAGTTCTTC	CASSLTPGDEQFF
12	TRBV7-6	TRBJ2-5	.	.	TGTGCCAGCAGGGACGAGGGAGAGACCCAGTACTTC	CASRDEGETQYF
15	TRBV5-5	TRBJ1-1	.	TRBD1	TGTGCCAGCAGCTTAACCGGACAGGCGGGCACTGAAGCTTTCTTT	CASSLTGQAGTEAFF
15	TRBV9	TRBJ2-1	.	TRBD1	TGTGCCAGCAGCGTAGCTACAGGGGACTACAATGAGCAGTTCTTC	CASSVATGDYNEQFF